These 21 T cell receptor beta chains share one sample of origin, sequenced in a study of blood T cells in healthy people across ages. A J-beta primer mix and a sample-barcoded 5' primer were used in a second PCR of about 7 to 11 cycles. MiXCR, run by TCRdb on the 5' RACE reads, gives a single entry per CDR3 protein. This table holds fewer than 700,000 distinct CDR3 sequences, around 48% found once. Input material: blood. These receptors all come from a man aged 80 or over in good health.

V gene TRBV6-6 combines with J gene TRBJ2-5; D gene uncertain. The CDR3 sequence is 13 residues long. Trimming stripped 6 bases from V and 5 bases from J, with 13 bases between. Germline assignment: CDR1 MNHNY and CDR2 SVGAGI (reference sequence). CDR3 residues: CASRRPRSETQYF. The CDR3 DNA reads TGTGCCAGCAGACGACCCAGGAGTGAGACCCAGTACTTC.

CDR3 sequence reads: CASSTSDWVKRREAFF. CDR3 DNA: TGTGCCAGCAGCACATCCGATTGGGTCAAGCGCAGAGAAGCTTTCTTT. The gene calls are TRBV11-2 and TRBJ1-1, with D uncertain. Germline values: CDR1 SGHAT, CDR2 FQNNGV. The CDR3 totals 16 residues. The V and J ends lost 5 bases and 8 bases respectively, with 24 bases between them.

This clonotype was counted once. V gene TRBV7-2 combines with J gene TRBJ2-3; D uncertain. Germline assignment: CDR1 SGHTA and CDR2 FQGNSA. Trimming left V 5 bases short and J 7 bases short, with 16 bases between. The length of the CDR3 is 14 residues. CDR3 bases: TGTGCCAGCAGCCCGTCGTATGAGAGCAATACGCAGTATTTT. Encoded protein: CASSPSYESNTQYF.

Regarding this clonotype: One junction end disagrees with the germline gene, perhaps due to a read error. V is TRBV7-3 and J is TRBJ2-1, with D perhaps matching TRBD2 (5 bases). Germline V gene data show CDR1 as SGHTA and CDR2 as FQGTGA. The CDR3 is made up of 16 amino acids. The CDR3 nucleotides are TGTGCCAGCAGCCTAACTCCCGGGAATCGATACAATGAGCAGTTCTTC. It yields the protein CASSLTPGNRYNEQFF.

V usage is TRBV9 and J usage is TRBJ2-3; D gene unclear. Trimming left V 0 bases short and J 5 bases short, with 16 bases between. The CDR3 sequence is 16 residues long. Germline CDR1 SGDLS, CDR2 YYNGEE. CDR3: CASSVVPTSGGDTQYF. The CDR3 DNA follows: TGTGCCAGCAGCGTAGTCCCTACATCTGGTGGAGATACGCAGTATTTT.

This clonotype has more than one count but fewer than ten. The rearrangement joins TRBV7-9 to TRBJ2-1; TRBD1 might be the D (5 bases). Germline V gene lookup returns CDR1 SEHNR and CDR2 FQNEAQ (reference sequence). CDR3 size: 16 residues. Trimming shortened V by 5 bases and J by 7 bases, and 21 bases separated the two germline ends. The CDR3 protein is CASSEQGTEGRNEQFF. The CDR3 bases are TGTGCCAGCAGCGAGCAGGGAACCGAAGGCCGGAATGAGCAGTTCTTC. The full variable domain, completed using reference TRBV7-9 and TRBJ2-1, is DTGVSQNPRHKITKRGQNVTFRCDPISEHNRLYWYRQTLGQGPEFLTYFQNEAQLEKSRLLSDRFSAERPKGSFSTLEIQRTEQGDSAMYLCASSEQGTEGRNEQFFGPGTRLTVL.

This clonotype was observed a single time. The rearrangement links TRBV5-1 to TRBJ2-6, with D perhaps matching TRBD1 (6 bases). V was shortened by 0 bases and J by 2 bases, with 9 bases between the two germline ends. CDR1 is SGHRS, CDR2 YFSETQ, per germline. The CDR3 length is 16 residues. CDR3 nucleotides: TGCGCCAGCAGCTTGGACACAGGGACTGGGGCCAACGTCCTGACTTTC. Protein: CASSLDTGTGANVLTF. Full variable domain (remainder filled in from reference TRBV5-1 and TRBJ2-6): KAGVTQTPRYLIKTRGQQVTLSCSPISGHRSVSWYQQTPGQGLQFLFEYFSETQRNKGNFPGRFSGRQFSNSRSEMNVSTLELGDSALYLCASSLDTGTGANVLTFGAGSRLTVL.

The rearrangement links TRBV7-9 to TRBJ2-7; D not certain. Trimming removed 5 bases from V and 2 bases from J, with 13 bases in between. The CDR3 covers 14 residues. Germline V gene sequence: CDR1 SEHNR, CDR2 FQNEAQ (reference sequence). The CDR3 DNA reads TGTGCCAGCAGCCAAATTAAAATTCCCTACGAGCAGTACTTC. Translating it yields CASSQIKIPYEQYF.

This clonotype was found many times. This sequence joins TRBV4-1 and TRBJ2-7; either TRBD1 or TRBD2 may supply D (5 bases each). The CDR3 length is 13 residues. The germline CDR1 and CDR2 sequences are MGHRA and YSYEKL. Trimming shortened V by 9 bases and J by 2 bases, and 14 bases separated the two germline ends. CDR3 amino acids: CASRRDQTYEQYF. The CDR3 DNA is TGCGCCAGTCGCCGGGACCAGACCTACGAGCAGTACTTC.

This clonotype was recorded a few times. The chain is built from TRBV5-1 and TRBJ1-2, with D possibly being TRBD1 (5 bases). Trimming took 0 bases from V and 4 from J, leaving 7 bases between them. Germline V lookup: CDR1 SGHRS, CDR2 YFSETQ. The CDR3 is 13 amino acids. The CDR3 is CASSLDRTYGYTF. In DNA form, the CDR3 reads TGCGCCAGCAGCTTGGACAGGACCTATGGCTACACCTTC.

The gene calls are TRBV20-1 and TRBJ2-7; TRBD1 matches at 7 bases. V dropped 6 bases and J dropped 2; count of bases not matched to a gene: 1. Germline values: CDR1 DFQATT, CDR2 SNEGSKA (reference sequence). The CDR3 totals 11 residues. In nucleotides, the CDR3 is TGCAGTGCACAGGGGCCCTACGAGCAGTACTTC. Protein sequence: CSAQGPYEQYF.

The chain couples TRBV25-1 to TRBJ1-4, with no clear D. The germline CDR1 and CDR2 sequences are MGHDK and SYGVNS. V lost 6 bases and J 4 bases, leaving 21 bases between the germline ends. This CDR3 spans 17 amino acids. The CDR3, as DNA: TGTGCCAGCAGCGAGGCCTCAAGGGAGGGATTTAATGAAAAACTGTTTTTT. It translates to CASSEASREGFNEKLFF.

J is TRBJ2-3 and V is TRBV15; the D gene is possibly TRBD1 (5 bases). The germline gives CDR1 LNHNV, CDR2 YYDKDF (reference sequence). The CDR3 is 16 amino acids. V was trimmed by 0 bases and J by 3 bases, leaving 13 bases between them. CDR3 nucleotide sequence: TGTGCCACCAGCAGAGATCCGCGACAGTGGACAGATACGCAGTATTTT. It specifies CATSRDPRQWTDTQYF.

The rearrangement joins TRBV6-2 or TRBV6-3 to TRBJ2-1; D not certain. CDR3 length: 12 amino acids. Deletions cut 3 bases from V and 9 bases from J, with 9 bases between. In germline, CDR1 is MNHEY, CDR2 SVGEGT. CDR3 DNA sequence: TGTGCCAGCAGTTATTCCTACTCTGAGCAGTTCTTC. Translating it yields CASSYSYSEQFF.

This clonotype has a count of ten or more. The J gene is TRBJ2-2, the V gene TRBV6-6; D is unresolved. CDR3 size: 14 residues. Germline V gene sequence: CDR1 MNHNY, CDR2 SVGAGI (reference sequence). The V gene lost 0 bases and the J gene lost 5 bases, with 7 bases spanning the gap. The CDR3 spells CASSYSGGTGELFF. CDR3 in DNA: TGTGCCAGCAGTTACTCAGGCGGAACCGGGGAGCTGTTTTTT.

The V call is TRBV20-1, the J call TRBJ2-7, with D uncertain. This CDR3 has 13 residues. The ends were cut back, 0 bases at V and 1 base at J, with 7 bases in the middle. The V gene's germline CDR1 is DFQATT and CDR2 SNEGSKA (reference sequence). CDR3 amino acids: CSAREARSYEQYF. The CDR3, as DNA: TGCAGTGCTAGAGAGGCCAGATCCTACGAGCAGTACTTC.

To note about this clonotype: A much bigger clone sits one base away, suggesting this may be a read error. The gene calls are TRBV7-9 and TRBJ2-7; D might be TRBD1 (6 bases). CDR1 and CDR2 (germline): SEHNR, FQNEAQ (reference sequence). The V gene lost 1 base and the J gene lost 7 bases, with 14 bases spanning the gap. This CDR3 contains 14 residues. DNA for the CDR3: TGTGCCAGCAGCTTAGACCTAAGGGGGAATGAGCAGTACTTC. Translation: CASSLDLRGNEQYF. Full variable domain (outside the CDR3, taken from reference TRBV7-9 and TRBJ2-7): DTGVSQNPRHKITKRGQNVTFRCDPISEHNRLYWYRQTLGQGPEFLTYFQNEAQLEKSRLLSDRFSAERPKGSFSTLEIQRTEQGDSAMYLCASSLDLRGNEQYFGPGTRLTVT.

CDR3 region: CASSLGGGPGDTQYF. CDR3 DNA sequence: TGTGCCAGCAGCTTAGGGGGGGGGCCGGGGGATACGCAGTATTTT. V usage is TRBV5-5 and J usage is TRBJ2-3; a weak D match, TRBD2 (7 bases). The CDR3 loop spans 15 amino acids. The V gene lost 2 bases and the J gene lost 6 bases, with 16 bases spanning the gap. Germline CDR1 SGHKS, CDR2 YYEKEE (reference sequence).

The rearrangement uses TRBV7-2 and TRBJ2-4; 8 nucleotides line up with TRBD1. The CDR3 extends over 14 amino acids. After removal of 1 base from V and 7 bases from J, the junction contained 3 bases not matched to a gene. Germline V gene data show CDR1 as SGHTA and CDR2 as FQGNSA. The CDR3, as DNA: TGTGCCAGCAGCTTAGGGACAGGGTCCAACATTCAGTACTTC. Its protein is CASSLGTGSNIQYF.

The genes are TRBV29-1 and TRBJ1-4; D is unclear. The CDR3 extends over 14 amino acids. CDR1 is SQVTM, CDR2 ANQGSEA, per germline. Trimming pared 6 bases from V and 1 base from J, leaving 12 bases between. CDR3 region: CSVRRGGTNEKLFF. In nucleotides, the CDR3 is TGCAGCGTCAGACGGGGAGGAACTAATGAAAAACTGTTTTTT. Full variable domain (missing parts from reference TRBV29-1 and TRBJ1-4): SAVISQKPSRDICQRGTSLTIQCQVDSQVTMMFWYRQQPGQSLTLIATANQGSEATYESGFVIDKFPISRPNLTFSTLTVSNMSPEDSSIYLCSVRRGGTNEKLFFGSGTQLSVL.

This clonotype was recorded many times. V gene TRBV12-3 or TRBV12-4 combines with J gene TRBJ1-6, with D maybe TRBD1 (6 bases). The CDR3 is 14 amino acids. Trimming removed 6 bases from V and 7 bases from J, with 13 bases in between. The CDR3 region has the DNA TGTGCCAGCAGCCTGCGCGGGGGCAATTCACCCCTCCACTTT. Translated: CASSLRGGNSPLHF.